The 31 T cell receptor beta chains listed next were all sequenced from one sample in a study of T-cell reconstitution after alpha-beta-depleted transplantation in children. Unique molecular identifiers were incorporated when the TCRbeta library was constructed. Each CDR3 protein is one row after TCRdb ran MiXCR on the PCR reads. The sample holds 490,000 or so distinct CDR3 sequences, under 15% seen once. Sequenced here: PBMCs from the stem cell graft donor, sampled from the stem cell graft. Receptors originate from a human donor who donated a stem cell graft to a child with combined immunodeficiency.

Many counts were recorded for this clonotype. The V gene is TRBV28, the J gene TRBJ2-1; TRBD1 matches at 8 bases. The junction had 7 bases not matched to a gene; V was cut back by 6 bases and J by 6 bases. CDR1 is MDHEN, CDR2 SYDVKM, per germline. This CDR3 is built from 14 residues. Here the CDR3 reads CASSSGTGPNEQFF. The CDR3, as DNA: TGTGCCAGCAGCTCCGGGACAGGCCCCAATGAGCAGTTCTTC.

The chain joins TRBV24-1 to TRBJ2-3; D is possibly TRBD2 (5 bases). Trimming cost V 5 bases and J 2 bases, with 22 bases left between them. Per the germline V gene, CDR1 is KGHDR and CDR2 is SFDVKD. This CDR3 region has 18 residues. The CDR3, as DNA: TGTGCCACCAGTGGCGAGACCGAGGACTTCAGTTACACAGATACGCAGTATTTT. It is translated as CATSGETEDFSYTDTQYF.

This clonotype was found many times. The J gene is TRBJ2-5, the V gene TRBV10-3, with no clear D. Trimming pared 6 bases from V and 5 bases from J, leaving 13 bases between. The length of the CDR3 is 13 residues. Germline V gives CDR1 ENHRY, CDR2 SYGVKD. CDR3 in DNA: TGTGCCATCAGCGCCAGTTTGGGGGAGACCCAGTACTTC. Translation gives CAISASLGETQYF.

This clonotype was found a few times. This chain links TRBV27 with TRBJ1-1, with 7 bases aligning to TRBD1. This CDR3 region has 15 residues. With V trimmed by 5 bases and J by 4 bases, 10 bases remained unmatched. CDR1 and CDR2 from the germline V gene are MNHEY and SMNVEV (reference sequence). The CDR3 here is CASSTYRGGSTEAFF. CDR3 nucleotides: TGTGCCAGCAGTACCTACAGGGGAGGGTCCACTGAAGCTTTCTTT.

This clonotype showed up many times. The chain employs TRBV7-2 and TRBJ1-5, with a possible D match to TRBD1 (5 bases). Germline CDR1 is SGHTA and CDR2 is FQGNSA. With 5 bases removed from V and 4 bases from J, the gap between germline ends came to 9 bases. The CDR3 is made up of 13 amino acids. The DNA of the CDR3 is TGTGCCAGCAGCCCAGGACATAATCAGCCCCAGCATTTT. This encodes CASSPGHNQPQHF.

The CDR3 coding sequence is TGTGCCAGCAGCTTAGTGGGGGGACTAGCGGACAATGAGCAGTTCTTC. It is translated as CASSLVGGLADNEQFF. The rearrangement joins TRBV7-2 to TRBJ2-1; 11 nucleotides match TRBD2. Germline lookup yields CDR1 SGHTA and CDR2 FQGNSA. The CDR3 is 16 residues long. The ends lost 1 base at V and 5 bases at J; junction bases unmatched: 4.

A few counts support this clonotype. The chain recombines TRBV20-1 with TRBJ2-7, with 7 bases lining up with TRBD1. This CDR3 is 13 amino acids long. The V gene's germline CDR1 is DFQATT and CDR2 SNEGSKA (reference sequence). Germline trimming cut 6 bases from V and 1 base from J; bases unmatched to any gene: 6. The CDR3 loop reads CSAQQGRSYEQYF. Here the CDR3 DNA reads TGCAGTGCGCAACAGGGGCGGTCCTACGAGCAGTACTTC.

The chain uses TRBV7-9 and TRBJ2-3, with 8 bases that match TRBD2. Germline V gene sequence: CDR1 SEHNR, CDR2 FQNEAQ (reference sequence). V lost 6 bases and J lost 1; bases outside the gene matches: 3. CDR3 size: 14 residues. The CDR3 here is CASRPGRGTDTQYF. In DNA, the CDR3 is TGTGCCAGCAGACCCGGGAGGGGCACAGATACGCAGTATTTT.

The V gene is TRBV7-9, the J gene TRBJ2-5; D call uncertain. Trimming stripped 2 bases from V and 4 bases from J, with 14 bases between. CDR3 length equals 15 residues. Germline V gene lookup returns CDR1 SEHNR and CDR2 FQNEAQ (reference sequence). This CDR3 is CASSLRVTGLETQYF. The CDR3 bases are TGTGCCAGCAGCTTACGGGTTACCGGATTAGAGACCCAGTACTTC.

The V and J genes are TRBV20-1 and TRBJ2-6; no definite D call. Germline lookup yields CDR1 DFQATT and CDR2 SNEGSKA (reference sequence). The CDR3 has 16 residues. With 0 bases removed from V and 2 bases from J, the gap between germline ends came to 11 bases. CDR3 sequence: CSARDALNAGANVLTF. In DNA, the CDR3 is TGCAGTGCTAGAGATGCTCTCAACGCTGGGGCCAACGTCCTGACTTTC.

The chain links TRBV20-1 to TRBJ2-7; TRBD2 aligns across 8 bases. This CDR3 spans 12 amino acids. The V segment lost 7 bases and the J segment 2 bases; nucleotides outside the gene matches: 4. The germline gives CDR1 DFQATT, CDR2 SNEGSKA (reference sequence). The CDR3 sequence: CSGTSTTYEQYF. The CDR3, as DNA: TGCAGTGGGACTAGCACCACCTACGAGCAGTACTTC.

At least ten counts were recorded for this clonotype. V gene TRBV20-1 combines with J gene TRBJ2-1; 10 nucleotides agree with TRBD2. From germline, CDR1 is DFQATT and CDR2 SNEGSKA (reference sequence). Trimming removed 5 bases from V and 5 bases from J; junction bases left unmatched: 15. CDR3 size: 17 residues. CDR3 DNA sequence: TGCAGTGCTCAGGACCGACTAGCGGGCAGCCCCGACAATGAGCAGTTCTTC. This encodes CSAQDRLAGSPDNEQFF.

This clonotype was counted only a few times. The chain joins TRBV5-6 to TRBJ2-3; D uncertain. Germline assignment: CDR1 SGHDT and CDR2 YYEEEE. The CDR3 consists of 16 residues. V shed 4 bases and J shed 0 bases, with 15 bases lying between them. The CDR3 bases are TGTGCCAGCAGCCCAAAGATAGCAGCTAGCACAGATACGCAGTATTTT. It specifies CASSPKIAASTDTQYF.

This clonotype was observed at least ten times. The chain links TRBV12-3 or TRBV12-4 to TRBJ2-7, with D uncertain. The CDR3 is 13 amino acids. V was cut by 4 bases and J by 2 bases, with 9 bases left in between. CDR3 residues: CASSSYKPYEQYF. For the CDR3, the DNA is TGTGCCAGCAGTTCATATAAACCCTACGAGCAGTACTTC.

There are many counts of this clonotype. CDR3 sequence (DNA): TGTGCCAGCAGCGTAGCTAGCGGGGAGTACAATGAGCAGTTCTTC. It is translated as CASSVASGEYNEQFF. The chain recombines TRBV9 with TRBJ2-1; TRBD2 aligns across 9 bases. Germline V lookup: CDR1 SGDLS, CDR2 YYNGEE. Trimming removed 0 bases from V and 4 bases from J; junction bases left unmatched: 2. The CDR3 extends over 15 amino acids.

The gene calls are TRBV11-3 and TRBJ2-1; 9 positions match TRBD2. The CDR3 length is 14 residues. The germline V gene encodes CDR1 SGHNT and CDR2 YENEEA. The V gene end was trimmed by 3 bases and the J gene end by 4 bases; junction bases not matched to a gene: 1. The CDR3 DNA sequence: TGTGCCAGCAGCTTCGGACTAGCGTACAATGAGCAGTTCTTC. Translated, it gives CASSFGLAYNEQFF.

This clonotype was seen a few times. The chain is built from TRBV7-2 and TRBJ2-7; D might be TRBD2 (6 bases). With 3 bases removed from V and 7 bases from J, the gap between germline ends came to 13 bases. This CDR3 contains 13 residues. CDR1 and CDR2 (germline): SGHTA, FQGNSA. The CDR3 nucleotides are TGTGCCAGCAGCTTCCCGGGAGTATTAGAGCAGTACTTC. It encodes CASSFPGVLEQYF. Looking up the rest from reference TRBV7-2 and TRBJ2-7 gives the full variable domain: GAGVSQSPSNKVTEKGKDVELRCDPISGHTALYWYRQSLGQGLEFLIYFQGNSAPDKSGLPSDRFSAERTGGSVSTLTIQRTQQEDSAVYLCASSFPGVLEQYFGPGTRLTVT.

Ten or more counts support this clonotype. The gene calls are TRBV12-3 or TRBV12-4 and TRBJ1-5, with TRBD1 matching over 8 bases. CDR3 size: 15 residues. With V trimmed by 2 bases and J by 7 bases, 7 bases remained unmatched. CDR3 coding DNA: TGTGCCAGCAGTTTAACGTCAGGGGGCGGACAGCCCCAGCATTTT. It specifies CASSLTSGGGQPQHF.

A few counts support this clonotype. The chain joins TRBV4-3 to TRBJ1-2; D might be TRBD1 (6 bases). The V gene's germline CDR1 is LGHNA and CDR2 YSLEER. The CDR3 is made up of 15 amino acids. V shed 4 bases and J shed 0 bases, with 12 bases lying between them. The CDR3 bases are TGCGCCAGCAGCCCCCGGGACAATTCTAACTATGGCTACACCTTC. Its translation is CASSPRDNSNYGYTF.

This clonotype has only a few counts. In DNA, the CDR3 is TGCAGCGTTACCGACAGGGCGACGGATGGCTACACCTTC. It encodes CSVTDRATDGYTF. This chain connects TRBV29-1 to TRBJ1-2; TRBD1 agrees at 7 bases. The germline CDR1 and CDR2 sequences are SQVTM and ANQGSEA. There are 13 residues in the CDR3. V lost 5 bases to trimming and J lost 6 bases; unmatched junction nucleotides: 9.

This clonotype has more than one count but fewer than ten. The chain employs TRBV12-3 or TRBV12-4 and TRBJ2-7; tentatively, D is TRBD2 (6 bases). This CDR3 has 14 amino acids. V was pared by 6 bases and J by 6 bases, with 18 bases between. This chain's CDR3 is CASRMGGRDGEQYF. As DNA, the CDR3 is TGTGCCAGCAGAATGGGGGGAAGAGATGGCGAGCAGTACTTC.

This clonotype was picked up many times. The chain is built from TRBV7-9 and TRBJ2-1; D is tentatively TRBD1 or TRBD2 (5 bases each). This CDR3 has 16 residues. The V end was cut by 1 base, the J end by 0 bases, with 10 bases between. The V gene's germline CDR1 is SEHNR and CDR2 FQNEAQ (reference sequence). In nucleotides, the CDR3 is TGTGCCAGCAGCTTAGTCGGGGCGAGCTCCTACAATGAGCAGTTCTTC. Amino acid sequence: CASSLVGASSYNEQFF.

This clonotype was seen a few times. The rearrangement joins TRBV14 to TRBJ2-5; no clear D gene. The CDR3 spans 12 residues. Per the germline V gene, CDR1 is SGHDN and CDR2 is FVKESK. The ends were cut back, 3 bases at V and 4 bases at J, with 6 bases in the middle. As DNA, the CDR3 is TGTGCCAGCAGCCAGAATGTAGAGACCCAGTACTTC. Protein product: CASSQNVETQYF. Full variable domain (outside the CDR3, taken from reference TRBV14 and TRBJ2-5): EAGVTQFPSHSVIEKGQTVTLRCDPISGHDNLYWYRRVMGKEIKFLLHFVKESKQDESGMPNNRFLAERTGGTYSTLKVQPAELEDSGVYFCASSQNVETQYFGPGTRLLVL.

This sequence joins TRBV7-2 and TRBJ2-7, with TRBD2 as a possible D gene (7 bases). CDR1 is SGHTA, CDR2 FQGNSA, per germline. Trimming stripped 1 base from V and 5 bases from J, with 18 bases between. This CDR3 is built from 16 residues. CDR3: CASSLGVGAGVHEQYF. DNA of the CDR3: TGTGCCAGCAGCTTAGGAGTGGGGGCGGGAGTGCACGAGCAGTACTTC.

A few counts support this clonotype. CDR3 sequence reads: CASRVSRNTGELFF. The DNA of the CDR3 is TGTGCCAGCAGGGTTAGCAGGAACACCGGGGAGCTGTTTTTT. This chain connects TRBV11-2 to TRBJ2-2; D gene ambiguous. CDR3 length equals 14 residues. From germline, CDR1 is SGHAT and CDR2 FQNNGV. The germline V and J ends were trimmed by 6 bases and 1 base, with 9 bases remaining between them. Complete variable domain (other parts from reference TRBV11-2 and TRBJ2-2): EAGVAQSPRYKIIEKRQSVAFWCNPISGHATLYWYQQILGQGPKLLIQFQNNGVVDDSQLPKDRFSAERLKGVDSTLKIQPAKLEDSAVYLCASRVSRNTGELFFGEGSRLTVL.

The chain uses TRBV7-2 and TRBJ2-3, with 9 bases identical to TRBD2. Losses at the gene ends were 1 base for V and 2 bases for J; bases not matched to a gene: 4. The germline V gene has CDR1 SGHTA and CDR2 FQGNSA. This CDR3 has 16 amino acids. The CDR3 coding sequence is TGTGCCAGCAGCTTAGTAGCGGGAGTAGTCACAGATACGCAGTATTTT. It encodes CASSLVAGVVTDTQYF.

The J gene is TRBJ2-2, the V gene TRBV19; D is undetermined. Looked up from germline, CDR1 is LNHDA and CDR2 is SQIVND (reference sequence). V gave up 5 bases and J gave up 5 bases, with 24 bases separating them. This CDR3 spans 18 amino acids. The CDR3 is CASSPRRGSSTLTGELFF. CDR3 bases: TGTGCCAGTAGTCCCCGCCGCGGCTCCTCTACCTTAACCGGGGAGCTGTTTTTT.

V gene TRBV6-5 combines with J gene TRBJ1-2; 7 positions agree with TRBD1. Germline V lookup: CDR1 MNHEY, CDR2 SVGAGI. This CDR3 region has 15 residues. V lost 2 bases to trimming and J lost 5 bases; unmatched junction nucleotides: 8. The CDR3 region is CASSYKSDRVYGYTF. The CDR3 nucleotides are TGTGCCAGCAGTTACAAATCCGACAGGGTATATGGCTACACCTTC.

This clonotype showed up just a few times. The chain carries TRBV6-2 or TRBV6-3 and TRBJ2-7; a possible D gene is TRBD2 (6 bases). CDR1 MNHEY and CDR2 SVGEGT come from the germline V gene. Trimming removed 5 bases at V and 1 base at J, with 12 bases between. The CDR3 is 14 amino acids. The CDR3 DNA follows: TGTGCCAGCAGTCCGGGCCGGGGGTCCTACGAGCAGTACTTC. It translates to CASSPGRGSYEQYF.

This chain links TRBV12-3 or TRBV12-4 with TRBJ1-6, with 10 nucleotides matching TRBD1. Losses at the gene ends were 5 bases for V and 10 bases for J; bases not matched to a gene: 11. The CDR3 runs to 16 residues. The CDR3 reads CASSHYGTGVNSPLHF. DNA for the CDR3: TGTGCCAGCAGTCACTATGGGACAGGGGTGAACTCACCCCTCCACTTT.

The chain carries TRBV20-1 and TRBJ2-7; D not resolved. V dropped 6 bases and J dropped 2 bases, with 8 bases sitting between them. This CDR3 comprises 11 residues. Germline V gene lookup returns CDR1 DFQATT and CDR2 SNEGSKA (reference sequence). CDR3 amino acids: CSAPDAYEQYF. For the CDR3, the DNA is TGCAGTGCCCCAGATGCCTACGAGCAGTACTTC.